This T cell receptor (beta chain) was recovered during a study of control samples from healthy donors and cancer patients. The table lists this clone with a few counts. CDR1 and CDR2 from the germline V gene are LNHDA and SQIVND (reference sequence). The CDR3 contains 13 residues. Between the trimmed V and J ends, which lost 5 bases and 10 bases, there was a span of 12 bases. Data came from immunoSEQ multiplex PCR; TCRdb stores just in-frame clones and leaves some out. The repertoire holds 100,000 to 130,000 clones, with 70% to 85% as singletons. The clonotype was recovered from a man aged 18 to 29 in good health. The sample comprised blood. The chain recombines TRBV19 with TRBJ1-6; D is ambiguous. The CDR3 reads CASSLSTRSPLHF. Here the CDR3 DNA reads TGTGCCAGTAGTCTGTCGACTCGGTCACCCCTCCACTTT.